These 15 T cell receptor gamma chains originate from one sample sequenced in a study of gamma-delta chains in newborns, infants, children. TCRdb re-called clones from the reads via CATT. Its table records about 68 gamma-chain clones. The sequenced sample was blood. The receptors here all came from a child who received the measles vaccine. This table probably holds off-target reads from a library built for another chain.

Comment on this clone: Because the CDR3's place on the DNA is in doubt, the DNA is left out and the CDR3 is given as listed by TCRdb. J gene calling gave no result, while the V gene is TRGV9. From its first to its last residue, the CDR3 has 26 amino acids. In germline, CDR1 is GITISATS, CDR2 ISYDGTV (reference sequence). This chain's CDR3 is CARDTSWGIRSWDTRQMFFGTGIKLF.

With respect to this clone: The DNA is left out, because the CDR3 cannot be placed on it with certainty; the CDR3 is given as TCRdb lists it. The V gene is TRGV9; the J gene was not called. Counting both end residues, the CDR3 totals 26 amino acids. Germline V gene lookup returns CDR1 GITISATS and CDR2 ISYDGTV (reference sequence). CDR3 sequence reads: CACDTGGMLHSWDTRQMFFGTGIKLF.

CDR3 in DNA: TGTGCCTGTGACCCCACTTTACCTTCCTGGGGGACCGCAGCACAACTCTTCTTT. It is translated as CACDPTLPSWGTAAQLFF. The V gene was identified as TRGV9, while no J gene was called. The CDR3 spans 18 residues. Germline V gives CDR1 GITISATS, CDR2 ISYDGTV (reference sequence).

For this clone: The DNA is left out, because the CDR3 cannot be placed on it with certainty; the CDR3 is given as TCRdb lists it. The V gene reported is TRGV9; the J gene is uncalled. Both ends counted, the CDR3 spans 25 residues. Germline loops: CDR1 GITISATS, CDR2 ISYDGTV (reference sequence). Here the CDR3 reads CACDTAMFGSWDTRQMFFGTGIKLF.

In the case of this clone: The DNA is omitted, as the CDR3 cannot be located on it reliably, and the CDR3 follows TCRdb's listing. V gene assignment gives TRGV9, but the J gene was left uncalled. The CDR3 totals 25 residues, both ends included. Germline assignment: CDR1 GITISATS and CDR2 ISYDGTV (reference sequence). CDR3 region: CACDTLLGDTRDTRQMFFGTGIKLF.

The CDR3 coding sequence is TGTGCCACCTGGGGGGATTATAAGAAACTCTTT. Its translation: CATWGDYKKLF. This chain links TRGV4 with TRGJ1 or TRGJ2. The CDR3 covers 11 residues. V trimming: 5 bases; J trimming: 5 bases; junction bases outside the gene matches: 3. The germline V gene has CDR1 EGSTGY and CDR2 YDSYTSSV.

In its sample, this clone was seen a few times. The DNA is omitted, as the CDR3 cannot be located on it reliably, and the CDR3 follows TCRdb's listing. A V gene of TRGV9 was called, but no J gene was assigned. The CDR3 is 26 residues long, counting both termini. CDR1 is GITISATS and CDR2 is ISYDGTV in the germline V gene (reference sequence). The CDR3 sequence: CACDTLGTRHSWDTRQMFFGTGIKLF.

This clone has only one observation. The V gene is TRGV9, but the J gene lacks a call. The CDR3 extends over 15 amino acids. Looked up from germline, CDR1 is GITISATS and CDR2 is ISYDGTV (reference sequence). The CDR3 sequence: CACDILGDLTAQLFF. DNA for the CDR3: TGTGCCTGTGATATACTGGGGGATTTGACAGCACAACTCTTCTTT.

To note about this clone: The limits of the CDR3 on the DNA are not certain, so only TCRdb's listed CDR3 is given. No J gene was assigned, while the V gene was called as TRGV9. The CDR3 totals 26 residues, both ends included. The germline V gene encodes CDR1 GITISATS and CDR2 ISYDGTV (reference sequence). CDR3 protein: CACDTGGYVSSWDTRQMFFGTGIKLF.

Comments on this clone: The DNA is left out, because the CDR3 cannot be placed on it with certainty; the CDR3 is given as TCRdb lists it. The CDR3 sequence is CACDVLGDSSWDTRQMFFGTGIKLF. A V gene of TRGV9 was called, but no J gene was assigned. In germline, CDR1 is GITISATS, CDR2 ISYDGTV (reference sequence). The CDR3 has 25 residues if both end residues are counted.

The J gene has no call, while the V gene is TRGV9. This CDR3 has 15 residues. Germline V gene data show CDR1 as GITISATS and CDR2 as ISYDGTV (reference sequence). The CDR3 loop is CACDILGDTTAQLFF. CDR3 sequence (DNA): TGTGCCTGTGACATACTGGGGGATACGACAGCACAACTCTTCTTT.

The V gene is TRGV9, but the J gene lacks a call. The germline V gene encodes CDR1 GITISATS and CDR2 ISYDGTV (reference sequence). There are 17 residues in the CDR3. CDR3 DNA sequence: TGTGCCCGACGTACTGGGGGTCCCTGCGGTTTGACAGCACAACTCTTCTTT. Translating it yields CARRTGGPCGLTAQLFF.

The V and J genes are TRGV4 and TRGJ1 or TRGJ2. This CDR3 comprises 13 residues. CDR1 is EGSTGY, CDR2 YDSYTSSV, per germline. V shed 0 bases, J shed 4 bases, and the junction held 3 bases outside the gene matches. In DNA form, the CDR3 reads TGTGCCACCTGGGATGGGCCGTATTATAAGAAACTCTTT. Its translation: CATWDGPYYKKLF.

No J gene call was made, and the V gene is TRGV9. The CDR3 runs to 17 residues. Germline V gene sequence: CDR1 GITISATS, CDR2 ISYDGTV (reference sequence). The CDR3 DNA is TGTGCCCGACGTACTGGGGGTCCCTGCGGTTTGAGAGCACAACTCTTCTTT. This sequence encodes CARRTGGPCGLRAQLFF.

A V gene of TRGV9 was called, but no J gene was assigned. Germline V CDR1 and CDR2: GITISATS, ISYDGTV (reference sequence). CDR3 size: 16 residues. The CDR3 region is CACDRLGDTLTAQLFF. The DNA of the CDR3 is TGTGCCTGTGACAGACTGGGGGATACTTTGACAGCACAACTCTTCTTT.